This paragraph reports one T cell receptor (beta chain). Antigen unknown. This specimen belongs to a study of OX40 agonist ivuxolimab in advanced cancers. Across the whole study: Every patient in dose escalation had hepatocellular carcinoma, melanoma, renal cell or head and neck cancer. Overall study findings and caveats: Patients with a partial response at 0.1-3.0 mg/kg had among the lowest clonal expansion.

The assay was immunoSEQ multiplex PCR, and TCRdb's table has in-frame clones only and misses some. The table records about 58,000 clones, 80% to 90% of them present only once. V lost 1 base, J lost 0 bases, and 5 bases lay in between. Per germline, CDR1 SGHTA and CDR2 FQGNSA. The CDR3 length is 14 residues. On cycle 4 day 1 and cycle 7 day 1, as well as at baseline, blood was sampled. The source was CD4+ or CD8+ T cells sorted from blood, collected in a trial of the OX40 agonist ivuxolimab. The TCR comes from an adult with an advanced solid tumor such as melanoma, head and neck, liver or kidney cancer. The genes are TRBV7-2 and TRBJ2-3; D gene uncertain. CDR3 nucleotides: TGTGCCAGCAGCTTAGGTCTCAGCACAGATACGCAGTATTTT. It yields the protein CASSLGLSTDTQYF.